A selection of T cell receptor beta chains follows, all from one sample in a study of shared clonotypes between healthy human individuals. TCRdb's table, derived via immunoSEQ multiplex PCR, lists solely in-frame clones and lacks some. The data show about 2.4 million clones, more than 80% seen once. Source material: naive CD4+ T cells sorted from blood. The receptors stem from a man aged 18 to 29 in good health. CDR3s leave out the opening cysteine and the closing phenylalanine or tryptophan.

J: TRBJ2-7; V: TRBV18; CDR3: ASSRMGGSYEQY
J: TRBJ2-7; V: TRBV19; CDR3: ASSMIPGQGSYEQY
J: TRBJ2-7; V: TRBV5-6; CDR3: ASSRSPDGLQY
J: TRBJ2-5; V: TRBV5-4; CDR3: ASSFEQGKQY
J: TRBJ1-5; V: TRBV29-1; CDR3: SVGQPNQPQH
J: TRBJ2-3; V: TRBV7-2; CDR3: ASSLSWADTQY
J: TRBJ2-3; V: TRBV27; CDR3: ASSLRQSTDTQY
J: TRBJ1-6; V: TRBV6-1; CDR3: ASRADYNSPLH
J: TRBJ2-7; V: TRBV6-1; CDR3: AATGGHYEQY
J: TRBJ2-2; V: TRBV7-6; CDR3: ASSRGTGGTGELF
J: TRBJ2-7; V: TRBV10-3; CDR3: AIKVAGGSYEQY
J: TRBJ1-3; V: TRBV11-2; CDR3: ASSFSGWDTIY
J: TRBJ2-3; V: TRBV7-2; CDR3: ASSSSPTAGVSTDTQY
J: TRBJ1-2; V: TRBV18; CDR3: ASSPRDREGFGYT
J: TRBJ1-2; V: TRBV12-1; CDR3: ASSFYWQGPLEGGYT
J: TRBJ2-3; V: TRBV5-1; CDR3: ASSLARPTDTQY
J: TRBJ2-7; V: TRBV19; CDR3: ASPIRLGESYEQY
J: TRBJ1-4; V: TRBV6-1; CDR3: ASGGGLSPEKLF
J: TRBJ2-2; V: TRBV6-1; CDR3: ASSEVRAGELF
J: TRBJ1-4; V: TRBV10-2; CDR3: ASSELDRNEKLF
J: TRBJ2-3; V: TRBV14; CDR3: ASSRWTDTQY
J: TRBJ2-5; V: TRBV6-1; CDR3: ASKRQGAETQY
J: TRBJ1-5; V: TRBV5-1; CDR3: ASSPGQGADSNQPQH
J: TRBJ2-3; V: TRBV27; CDR3: ASSWTSPTDTQY
J: TRBJ2-2; V: TRBV9; CDR3: ASSVEVSNRGKTGELF
J: TRBJ2-7; V: TRBV28; CDR3: ASTQGTSAEQY
J: TRBJ1-5; V: TRBV6-1; CDR3: ASNLQGNQPQH
J: TRBJ2-1; V: TRBV20-1; CDR3: SAWGNNEQF
J: TRBJ2-3; V: TRBV11-2; CDR3: ASSLRRGTDTQY